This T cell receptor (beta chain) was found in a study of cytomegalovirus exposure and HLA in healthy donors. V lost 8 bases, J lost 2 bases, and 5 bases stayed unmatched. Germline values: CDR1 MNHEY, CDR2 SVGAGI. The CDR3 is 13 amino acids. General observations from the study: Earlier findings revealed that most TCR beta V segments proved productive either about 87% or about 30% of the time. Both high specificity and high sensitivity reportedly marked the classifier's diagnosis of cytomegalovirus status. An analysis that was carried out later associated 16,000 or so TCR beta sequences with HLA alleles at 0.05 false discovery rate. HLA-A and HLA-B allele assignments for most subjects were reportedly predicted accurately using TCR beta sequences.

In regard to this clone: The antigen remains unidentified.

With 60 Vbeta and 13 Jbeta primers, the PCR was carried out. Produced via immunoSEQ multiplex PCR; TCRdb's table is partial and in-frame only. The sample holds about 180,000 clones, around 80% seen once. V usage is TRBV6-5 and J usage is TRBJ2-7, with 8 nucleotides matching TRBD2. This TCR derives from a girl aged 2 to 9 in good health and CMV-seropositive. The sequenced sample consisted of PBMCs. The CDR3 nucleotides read TGTGCCAGCTGTCTGGGACTAGCCTACGAGCAGTACTTC. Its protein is CASCLGLAYEQYF.